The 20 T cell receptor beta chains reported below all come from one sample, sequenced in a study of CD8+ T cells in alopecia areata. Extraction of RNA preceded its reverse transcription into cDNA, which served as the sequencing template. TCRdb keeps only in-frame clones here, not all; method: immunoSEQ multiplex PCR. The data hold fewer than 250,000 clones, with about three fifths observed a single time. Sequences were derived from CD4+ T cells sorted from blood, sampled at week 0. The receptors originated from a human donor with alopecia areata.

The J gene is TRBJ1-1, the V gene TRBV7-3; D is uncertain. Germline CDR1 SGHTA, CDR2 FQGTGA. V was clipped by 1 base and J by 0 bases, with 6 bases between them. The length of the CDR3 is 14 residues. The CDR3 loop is CASSLSAVNTEAFF. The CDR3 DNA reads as TGTGCCAGCAGCTTAAGTGCGGTGAACACTGAAGCTTTCTTT.

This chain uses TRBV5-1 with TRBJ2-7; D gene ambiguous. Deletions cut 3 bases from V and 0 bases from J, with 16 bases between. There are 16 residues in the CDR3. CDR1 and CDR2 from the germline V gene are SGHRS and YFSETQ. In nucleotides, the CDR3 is TGCGCCAGCAGCTCAGCTATCACCGCTATCTCCTACGAGCAGTACTTC. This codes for CASSSAITAISYEQYF.

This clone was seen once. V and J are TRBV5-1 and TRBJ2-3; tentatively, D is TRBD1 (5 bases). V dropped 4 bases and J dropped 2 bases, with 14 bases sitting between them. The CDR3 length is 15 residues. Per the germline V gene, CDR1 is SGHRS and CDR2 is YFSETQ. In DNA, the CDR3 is TGCGCCAGCAGCCCCAGGGCGAGACACACAGATACGCAGTATTTT. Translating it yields CASSPRARHTDTQYF. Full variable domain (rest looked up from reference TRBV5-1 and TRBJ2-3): KAGVTQTPRYLIKTRGQQVTLSCSPISGHRSVSWYQQTPGQGLQFLFEYFSETQRNKGNFPGRFSGRQFSNSRSEMNVSTLELGDSALYLCASSPRARHTDTQYFGPGTRLTVL.

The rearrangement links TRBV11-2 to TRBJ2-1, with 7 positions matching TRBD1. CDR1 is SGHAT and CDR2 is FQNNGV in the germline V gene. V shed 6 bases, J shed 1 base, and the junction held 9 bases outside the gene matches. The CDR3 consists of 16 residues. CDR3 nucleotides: TGTGCCAGCAGGAAGATACAGGGGCCTTCCTACAATGAGCAGTTCTTC. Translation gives CASRKIQGPSYNEQFF.

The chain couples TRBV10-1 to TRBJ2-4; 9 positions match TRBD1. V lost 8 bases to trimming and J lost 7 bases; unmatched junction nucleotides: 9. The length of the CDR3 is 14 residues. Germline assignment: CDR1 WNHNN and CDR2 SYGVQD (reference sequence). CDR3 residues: CASPNPGQGNIQYF. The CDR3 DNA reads TGCGCCAGCCCAAACCCGGGACAGGGTAACATTCAGTACTTC.

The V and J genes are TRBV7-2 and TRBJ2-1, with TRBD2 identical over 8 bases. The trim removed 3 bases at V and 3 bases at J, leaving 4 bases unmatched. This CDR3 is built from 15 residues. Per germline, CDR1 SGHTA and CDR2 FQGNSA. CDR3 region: CASSLSGSLYNEQFF. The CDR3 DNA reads TGTGCCAGCAGCTTGAGCGGGAGTCTCTACAATGAGCAGTTCTTC.

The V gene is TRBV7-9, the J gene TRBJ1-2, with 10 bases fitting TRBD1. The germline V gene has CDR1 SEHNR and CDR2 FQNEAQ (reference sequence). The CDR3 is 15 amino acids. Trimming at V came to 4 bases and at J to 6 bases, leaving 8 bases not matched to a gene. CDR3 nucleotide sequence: TGTGCCAGCAGCTCCTCCGGGACAGGGGACCATGGCTACACCTTC. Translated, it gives CASSSSGTGDHGYTF.

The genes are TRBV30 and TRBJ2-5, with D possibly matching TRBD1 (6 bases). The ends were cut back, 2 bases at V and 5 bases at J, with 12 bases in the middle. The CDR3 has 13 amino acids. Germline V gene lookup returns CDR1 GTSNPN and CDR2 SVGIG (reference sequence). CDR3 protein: CAWSTGLRETQYF. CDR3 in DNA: TGTGCCTGGAGTACAGGGTTAAGGGAGACCCAGTACTTC. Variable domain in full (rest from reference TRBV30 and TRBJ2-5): SQTIHQWPATLVQPVGSPLSLECTVEGTSNPNLYWYRQAAGRGLQLLFYSVGIGQISSEVPQNLSASRPQDRQFILSSKKLLLSDSGFYLCAWSTGLRETQYFGPGTRLLVL.

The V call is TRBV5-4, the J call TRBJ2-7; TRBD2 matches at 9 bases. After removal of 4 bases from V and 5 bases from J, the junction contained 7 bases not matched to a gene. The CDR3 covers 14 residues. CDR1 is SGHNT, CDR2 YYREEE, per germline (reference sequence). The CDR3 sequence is CASSPAGGGHEQYF. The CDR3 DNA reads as TGTGCCAGCAGCCCGGCGGGAGGGGGACACGAGCAGTACTTC.

CDR3 coding DNA: TGCGCCAGCAGCTTGGCCGGGACAGGGGCCTACGAGCAGTACTTC. Translation gives CASSLAGTGAYEQYF. The chain uses TRBV5-1 and TRBJ2-7; 10 bases are a match to TRBD1. The germline gives CDR1 SGHRS, CDR2 YFSETQ. The J segment lost 2 bases and the V segment lost 0 bases, leaving 2 bases of the junction unmatched. The length of the CDR3 is 15 residues.

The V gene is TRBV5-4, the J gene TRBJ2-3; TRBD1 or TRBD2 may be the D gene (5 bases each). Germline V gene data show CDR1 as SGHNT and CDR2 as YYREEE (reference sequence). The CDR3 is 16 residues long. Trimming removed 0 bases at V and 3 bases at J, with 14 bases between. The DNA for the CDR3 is TGTGCCAGCAGCTTGGCCCGGGCCAGGGAGACAGATACGCAGTATTTT. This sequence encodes CASSLARARETDTQYF.

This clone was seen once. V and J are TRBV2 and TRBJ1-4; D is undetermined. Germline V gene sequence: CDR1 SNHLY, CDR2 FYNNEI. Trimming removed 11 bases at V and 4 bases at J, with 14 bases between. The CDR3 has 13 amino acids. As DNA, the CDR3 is TGTGCCGGTCCTACGGCCCGTAATGAAAAACTGTTTTTT. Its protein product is CAGPTARNEKLFF.

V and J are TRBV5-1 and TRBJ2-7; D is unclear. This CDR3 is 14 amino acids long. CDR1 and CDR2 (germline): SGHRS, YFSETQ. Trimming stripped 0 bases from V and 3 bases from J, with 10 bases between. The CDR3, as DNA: TGCGCCAGCAGCTTGGAGGCCAGGAACTACGAGCAGTACTTC. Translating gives CASSLEARNYEQYF.

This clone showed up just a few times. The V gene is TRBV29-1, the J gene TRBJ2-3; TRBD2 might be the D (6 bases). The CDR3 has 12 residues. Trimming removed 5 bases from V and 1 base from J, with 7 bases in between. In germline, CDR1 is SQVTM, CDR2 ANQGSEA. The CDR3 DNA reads TGCAGCGTTAGACTAGGCACAGATACGCAGTATTTT. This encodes CSVRLGTDTQYF.

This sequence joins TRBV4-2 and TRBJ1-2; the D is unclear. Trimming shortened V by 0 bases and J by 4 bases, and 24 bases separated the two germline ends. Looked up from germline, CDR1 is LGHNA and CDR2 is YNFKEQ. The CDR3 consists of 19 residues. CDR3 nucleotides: TGTGCCAGCAGCCAAGAGGAATCGAAGATGTACAGCAACTTCTATGGCTACACCTTC. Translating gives CASSQEESKMYSNFYGYTF.

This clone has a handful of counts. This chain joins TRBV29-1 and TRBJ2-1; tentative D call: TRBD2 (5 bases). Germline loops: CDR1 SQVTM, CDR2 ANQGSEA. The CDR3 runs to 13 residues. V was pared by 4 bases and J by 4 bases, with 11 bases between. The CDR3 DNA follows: TGCAGCGTTGCCCCCACTAGATACAATGAGCAGTTCTTC. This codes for CSVAPTRYNEQFF.

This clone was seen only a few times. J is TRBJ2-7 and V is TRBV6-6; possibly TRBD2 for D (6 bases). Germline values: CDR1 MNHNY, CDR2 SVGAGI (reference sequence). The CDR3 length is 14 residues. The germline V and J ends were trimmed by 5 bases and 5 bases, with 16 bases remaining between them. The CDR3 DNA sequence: TGTGCCAGCAGTCCTCGGGGGAAGGGCGACGAGCAGTACTTC. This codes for CASSPRGKGDEQYF.

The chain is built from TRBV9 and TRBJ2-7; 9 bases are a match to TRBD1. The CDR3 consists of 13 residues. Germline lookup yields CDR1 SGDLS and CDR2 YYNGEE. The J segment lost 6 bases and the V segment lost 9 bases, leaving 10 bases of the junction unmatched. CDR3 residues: CATGQGIGTEQYF. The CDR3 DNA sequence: TGTGCCACAGGACAGGGGATCGGGACCGAGCAGTACTTC.

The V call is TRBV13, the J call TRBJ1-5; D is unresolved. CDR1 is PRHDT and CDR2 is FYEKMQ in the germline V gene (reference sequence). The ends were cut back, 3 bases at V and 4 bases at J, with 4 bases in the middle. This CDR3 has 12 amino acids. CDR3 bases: TGTGCCAGCAGCTTTTTGAATCAGCCCCAGCATTTT. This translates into CASSFLNQPQHF.

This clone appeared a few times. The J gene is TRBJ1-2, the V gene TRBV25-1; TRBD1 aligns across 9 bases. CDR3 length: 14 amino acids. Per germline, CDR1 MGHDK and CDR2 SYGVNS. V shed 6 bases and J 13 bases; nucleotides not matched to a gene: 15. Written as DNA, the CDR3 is TGTGCCAGCAGCGACCAGGGGACAGGGAGCCTGCCCACCTTC. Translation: CASSDQGTGSLPTF.